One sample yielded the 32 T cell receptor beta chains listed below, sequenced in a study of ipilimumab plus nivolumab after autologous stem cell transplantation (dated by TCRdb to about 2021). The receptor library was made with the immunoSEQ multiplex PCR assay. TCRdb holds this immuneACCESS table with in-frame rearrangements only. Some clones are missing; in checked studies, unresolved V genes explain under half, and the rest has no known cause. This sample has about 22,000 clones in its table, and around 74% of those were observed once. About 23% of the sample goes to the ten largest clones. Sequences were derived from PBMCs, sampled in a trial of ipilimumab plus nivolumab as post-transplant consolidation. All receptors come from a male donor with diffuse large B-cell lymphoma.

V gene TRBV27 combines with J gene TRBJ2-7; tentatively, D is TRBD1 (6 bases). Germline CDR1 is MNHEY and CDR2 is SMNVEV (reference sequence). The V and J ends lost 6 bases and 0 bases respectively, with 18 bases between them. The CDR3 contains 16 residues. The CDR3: CASSASLGQVSYEQYF. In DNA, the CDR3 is TGTGCCAGCAGCGCTTCCTTGGGACAAGTCTCCTACGAGCAGTACTTC.

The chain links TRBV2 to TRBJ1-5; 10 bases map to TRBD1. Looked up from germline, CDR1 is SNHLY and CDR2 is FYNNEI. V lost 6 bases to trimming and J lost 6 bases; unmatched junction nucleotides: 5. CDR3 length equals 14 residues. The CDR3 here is CASSPGQGGQPQHF. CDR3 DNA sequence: TGTGCCAGCAGCCCCGGACAGGGGGGTCAGCCCCAGCATTTT.

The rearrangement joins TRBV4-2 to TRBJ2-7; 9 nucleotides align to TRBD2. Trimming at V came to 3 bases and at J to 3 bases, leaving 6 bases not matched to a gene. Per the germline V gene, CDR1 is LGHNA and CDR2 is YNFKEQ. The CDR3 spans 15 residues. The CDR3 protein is CASSQQTSGYYEQYF. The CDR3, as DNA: TGTGCCAGCAGCCAGCAGACTAGCGGCTACTACGAGCAGTACTTC.

The CDR3 nucleotides are TGTGCCAGCAGTTCGTTGAGTCATAGCAATCAGCCCCAGCATTTT. Residues: CASSSLSHSNQPQHF. The chain recombines TRBV27 with TRBJ1-5; D is undetermined. The CDR3 extends over 15 amino acids. V lost 4 bases and J lost 0, with 10 bases in between. Germline values: CDR1 MNHEY, CDR2 SMNVEV (reference sequence).

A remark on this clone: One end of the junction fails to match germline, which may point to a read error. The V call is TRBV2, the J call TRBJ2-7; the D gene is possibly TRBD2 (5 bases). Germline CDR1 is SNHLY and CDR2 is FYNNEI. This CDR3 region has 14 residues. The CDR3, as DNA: TGTGTCAGCTCAGTACTGGACTTCTCCTACGAGCAGTACTTC. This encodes CVSSVLDFSYEQYF.

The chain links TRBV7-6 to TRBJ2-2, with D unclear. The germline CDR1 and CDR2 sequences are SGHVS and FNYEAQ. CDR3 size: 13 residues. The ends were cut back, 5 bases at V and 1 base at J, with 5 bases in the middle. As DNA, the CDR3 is TGTGCCAGCAGCCAGATGAACACCGGGGAGCTGTTTTTT. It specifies CASSQMNTGELFF.

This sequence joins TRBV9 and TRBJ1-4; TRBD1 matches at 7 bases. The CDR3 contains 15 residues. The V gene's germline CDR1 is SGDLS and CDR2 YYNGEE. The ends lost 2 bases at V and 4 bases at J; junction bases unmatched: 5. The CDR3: CASSVSGTVNEKLFF. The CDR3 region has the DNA TGTGCCAGCAGCGTTTCCGGGACAGTTAATGAAAAACTGTTTTTT.

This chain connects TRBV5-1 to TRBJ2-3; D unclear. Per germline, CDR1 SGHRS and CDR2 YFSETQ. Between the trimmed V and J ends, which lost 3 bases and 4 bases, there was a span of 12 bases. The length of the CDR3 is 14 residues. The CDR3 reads CASSSRPSPDTQYF. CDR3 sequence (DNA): TGCGCCAGCAGCTCACGTCCGTCCCCAGATACGCAGTATTTT. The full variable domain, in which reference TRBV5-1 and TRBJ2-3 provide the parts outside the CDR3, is KAGVTQTPRYLIKTRGQQVTLSCSPISGHRSVSWYQQTPGQGLQFLFEYFSETQRNKGNFPGRFSGRQFSNSRSEMNVSTLELGDSALYLCASSSRPSPDTQYFGPGTRLTVL.

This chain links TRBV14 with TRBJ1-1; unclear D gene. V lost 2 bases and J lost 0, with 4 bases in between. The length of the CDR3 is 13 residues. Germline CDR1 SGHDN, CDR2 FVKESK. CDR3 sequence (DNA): TGTGCCAGCAGCCAACGGCTGAACACTGAAGCTTTCTTT. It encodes CASSQRLNTEAFF.

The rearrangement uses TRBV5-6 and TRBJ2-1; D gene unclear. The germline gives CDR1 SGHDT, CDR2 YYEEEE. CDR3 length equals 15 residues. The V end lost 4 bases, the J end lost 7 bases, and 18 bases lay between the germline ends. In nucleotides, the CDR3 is TGTGCCAGCAGCGAAGGATTTTCCCAAGGGAATGAGCAGTTCTTC. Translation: CASSEGFSQGNEQFF.

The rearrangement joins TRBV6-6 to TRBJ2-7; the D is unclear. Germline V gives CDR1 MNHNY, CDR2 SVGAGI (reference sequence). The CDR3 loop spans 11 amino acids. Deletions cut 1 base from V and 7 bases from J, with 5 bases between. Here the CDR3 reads CASSYLREQYF. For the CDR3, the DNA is TGTGCCAGCAGTTACTTGCGGGAGCAGTACTTC.

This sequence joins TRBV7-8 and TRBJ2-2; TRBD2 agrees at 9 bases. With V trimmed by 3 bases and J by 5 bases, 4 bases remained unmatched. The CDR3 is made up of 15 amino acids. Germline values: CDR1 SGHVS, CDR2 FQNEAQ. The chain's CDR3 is CASSLRGGQTGELFF. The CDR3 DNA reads TGTGCCAGCAGCTTGCGGGGGGGCCAAACCGGGGAGCTGTTTTTT.

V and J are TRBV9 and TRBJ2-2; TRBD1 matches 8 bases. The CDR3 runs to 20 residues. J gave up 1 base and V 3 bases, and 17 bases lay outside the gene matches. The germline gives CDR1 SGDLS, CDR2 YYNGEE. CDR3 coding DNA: TGTGCCAGCAGCGCATCCACCTCAAAGTCGACAGGGGAGAACACCGGGGAGCTGTTTTTT. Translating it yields CASSASTSKSTGENTGELFF.

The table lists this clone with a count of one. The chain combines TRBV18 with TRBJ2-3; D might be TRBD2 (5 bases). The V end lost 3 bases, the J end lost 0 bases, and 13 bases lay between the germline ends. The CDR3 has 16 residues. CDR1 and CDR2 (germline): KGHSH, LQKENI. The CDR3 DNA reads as TGTGCCAGCTCACCTAGGTTAGCGATTAGCACAGATACGCAGTATTTT. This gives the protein CASSPRLAISTDTQYF.

The CDR3 DNA follows: TGTGCCAGCAGCTTACACACAGATACGCAGTATTTT. Translating it yields CASSLHTDTQYF. V gene TRBV7-8 combines with J gene TRBJ2-3; D remains unclear. The CDR3 runs to 12 residues. Germline CDR1 is SGHVS and CDR2 is FQNEAQ. V dropped 2 bases and J dropped 2 bases, with 2 bases sitting between them.

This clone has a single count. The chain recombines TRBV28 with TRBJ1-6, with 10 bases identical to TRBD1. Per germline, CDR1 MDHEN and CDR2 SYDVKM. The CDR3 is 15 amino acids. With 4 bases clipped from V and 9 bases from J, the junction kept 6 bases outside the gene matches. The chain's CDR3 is CASSSETGGFSPLHF. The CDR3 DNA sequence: TGTGCCAGCAGTTCTGAGACAGGGGGCTTTTCACCCCTCCACTTT.

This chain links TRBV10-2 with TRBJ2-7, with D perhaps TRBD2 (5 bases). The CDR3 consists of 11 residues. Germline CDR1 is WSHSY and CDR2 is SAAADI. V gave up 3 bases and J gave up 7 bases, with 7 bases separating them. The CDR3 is CASSDPGEQYF. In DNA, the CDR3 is TGCGCCAGCAGTGATCCGGGGGAGCAGTACTTC.

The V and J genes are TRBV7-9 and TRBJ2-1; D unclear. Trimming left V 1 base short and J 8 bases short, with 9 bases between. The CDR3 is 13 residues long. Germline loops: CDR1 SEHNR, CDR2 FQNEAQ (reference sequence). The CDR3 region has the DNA TGTGCCAGCAGCTTAGGTAACAGCGATGAGCAGTTCTTC. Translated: CASSLGNSDEQFF.

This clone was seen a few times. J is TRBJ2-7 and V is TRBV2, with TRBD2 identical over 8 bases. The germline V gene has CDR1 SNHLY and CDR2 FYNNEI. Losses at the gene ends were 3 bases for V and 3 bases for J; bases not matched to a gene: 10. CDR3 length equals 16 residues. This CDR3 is CASSDISGGHFYEQYF. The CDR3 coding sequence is TGTGCCAGCAGTGACATCAGCGGGGGCCATTTCTACGAGCAGTACTTC. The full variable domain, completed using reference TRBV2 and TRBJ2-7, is EPEVTQTPSHQVTQMGQEVILRCVPISNHLYFYWYRQILGQKVEFLVSFYNNEISEKSEIFDDQFSVERPDGSNFTLKIRSTKLEDSAMYFCASSDISGGHFYEQYFGPGTRLTVT.

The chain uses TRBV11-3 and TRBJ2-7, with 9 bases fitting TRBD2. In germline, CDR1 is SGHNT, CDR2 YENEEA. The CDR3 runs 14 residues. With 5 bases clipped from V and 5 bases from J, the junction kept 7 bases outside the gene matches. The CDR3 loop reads CASSPLLAGNEQYF. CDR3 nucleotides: TGTGCCAGCAGCCCATTGCTAGCGGGGAACGAGCAGTACTTC.

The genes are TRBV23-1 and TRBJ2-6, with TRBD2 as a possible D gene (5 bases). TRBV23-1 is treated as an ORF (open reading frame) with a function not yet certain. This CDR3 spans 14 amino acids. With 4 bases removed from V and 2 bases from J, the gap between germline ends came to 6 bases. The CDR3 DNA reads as TGCGCCAGCAGTCGGGGAGCTGGGGCCAACGTCCTGACTTTC. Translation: CASSRGAGANVLTF.

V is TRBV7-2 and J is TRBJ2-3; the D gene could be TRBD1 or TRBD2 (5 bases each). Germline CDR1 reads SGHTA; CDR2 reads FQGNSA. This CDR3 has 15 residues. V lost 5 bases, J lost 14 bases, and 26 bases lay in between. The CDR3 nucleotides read TGTGCCAGCAGCATATCATCCCCCGGGACCCCCGTTTGGTATTTT. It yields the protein CASSISSPGTPVWYF. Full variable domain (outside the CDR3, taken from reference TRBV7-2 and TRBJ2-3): GAGVSQSPSNKVTEKGKDVELRCDPISGHTALYWYRQSLGQGLEFLIYFQGNSAPDKSGLPSDRFSAERTGGSVSTLTIQRTQQEDSAVYLCASSISSPGTPVWYFGPGTRLTVL.

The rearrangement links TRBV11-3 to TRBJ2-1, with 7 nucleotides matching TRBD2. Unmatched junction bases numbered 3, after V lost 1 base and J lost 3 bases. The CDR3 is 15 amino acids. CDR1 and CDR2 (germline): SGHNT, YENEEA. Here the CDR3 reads CASSLGGGVYNEQFF. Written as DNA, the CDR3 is TGTGCCAGCAGCTTAGGTGGGGGGGTCTACAATGAGCAGTTCTTC.

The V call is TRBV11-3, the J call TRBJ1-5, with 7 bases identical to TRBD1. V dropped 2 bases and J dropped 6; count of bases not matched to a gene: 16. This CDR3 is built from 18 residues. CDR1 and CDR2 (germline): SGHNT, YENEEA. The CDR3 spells CASSLFMIRGGLSQPQHF. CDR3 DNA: TGTGCCAGCAGCTTATTTATGATTAGAGGGGGCCTGAGTCAGCCCCAGCATTTT.

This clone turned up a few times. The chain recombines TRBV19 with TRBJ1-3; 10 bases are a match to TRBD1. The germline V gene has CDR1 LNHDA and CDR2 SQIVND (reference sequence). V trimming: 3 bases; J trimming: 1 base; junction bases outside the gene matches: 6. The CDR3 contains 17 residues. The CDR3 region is CASSIWGTGESGNTIYF. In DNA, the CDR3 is TGTGCCAGTAGTATTTGGGGGACAGGGGAGTCTGGAAACACCATATATTTT.

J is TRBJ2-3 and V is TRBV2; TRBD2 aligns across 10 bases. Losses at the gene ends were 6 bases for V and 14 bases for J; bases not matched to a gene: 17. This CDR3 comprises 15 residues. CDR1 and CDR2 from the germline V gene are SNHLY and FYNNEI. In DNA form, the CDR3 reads TGTGCCAGCAGGCCTCTAGCGGGGGTATCCATATTACCGTATTTT. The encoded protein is CASRPLAGVSILPYF.

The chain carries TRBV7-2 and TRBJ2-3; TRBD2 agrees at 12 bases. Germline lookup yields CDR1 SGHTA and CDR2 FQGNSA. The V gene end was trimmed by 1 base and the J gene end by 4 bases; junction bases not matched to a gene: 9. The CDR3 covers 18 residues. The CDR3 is CASSLVGLAGGEADTQYF. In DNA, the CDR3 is TGTGCCAGCAGCTTAGTGGGACTAGCGGGTGGGGAGGCAGATACGCAGTATTTT. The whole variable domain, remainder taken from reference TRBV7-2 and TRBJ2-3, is GAGVSQSPSNKVTEKGKDVELRCDPISGHTALYWYRQSLGQGLEFLIYFQGNSAPDKSGLPSDRFSAERTGGSVSTLTIQRTQQEDSAVYLCASSLVGLAGGEADTQYFGPGTRLTVL.

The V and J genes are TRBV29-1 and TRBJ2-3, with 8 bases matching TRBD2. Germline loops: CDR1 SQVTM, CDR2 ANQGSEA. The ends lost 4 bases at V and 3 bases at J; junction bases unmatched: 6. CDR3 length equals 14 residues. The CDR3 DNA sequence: TGCAGCGTTGTATTGATAGCGGGAACAGATACGCAGTATTTT. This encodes CSVVLIAGTDTQYF.

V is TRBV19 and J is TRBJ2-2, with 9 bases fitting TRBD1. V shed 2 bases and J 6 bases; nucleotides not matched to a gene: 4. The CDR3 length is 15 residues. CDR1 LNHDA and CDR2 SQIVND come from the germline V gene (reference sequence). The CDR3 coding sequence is TGTGCCAGTAGTATACGGACAGGGGACGCCGGGGAGCTGTTTTTT. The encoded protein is CASSIRTGDAGELFF.

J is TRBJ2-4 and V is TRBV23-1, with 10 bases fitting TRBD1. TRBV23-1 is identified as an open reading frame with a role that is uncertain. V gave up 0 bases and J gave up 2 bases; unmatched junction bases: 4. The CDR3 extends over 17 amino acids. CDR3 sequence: CASSQSPGQGSKNIQYF. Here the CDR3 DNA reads TGCGCCAGCAGTCAATCCCCGGGACAGGGGTCCAAAAACATTCAGTACTTC.

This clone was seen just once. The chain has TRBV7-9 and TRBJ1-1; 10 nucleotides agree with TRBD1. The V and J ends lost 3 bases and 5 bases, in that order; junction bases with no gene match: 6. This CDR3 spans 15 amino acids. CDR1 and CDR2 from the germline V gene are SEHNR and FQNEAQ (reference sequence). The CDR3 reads CASSLGGTGVTEAFF. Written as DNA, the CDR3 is TGTGCCAGCAGCTTGGGGGGGACAGGGGTGACTGAAGCTTTCTTT.

The CDR3 DNA reads as TGTGCCAGCAGCCGAGGGGGCGGAGGAGAGACCCAGTACTTC. Amino acids: CASSRGGGGETQYF. The chain is built from TRBV7-3 and TRBJ2-5; 7 nucleotides match TRBD1. The germline V gene encodes CDR1 SGHTA and CDR2 FQGTGA. J gave up 4 bases and V 5 bases, and 7 bases lay outside the gene matches. The CDR3 consists of 14 residues.